Below are 2 T cell receptor beta chains sequenced from a single sample in a study of T-cell memory formation after mild COVID-19. TCRdb re-called the 5' RACE reads through MiXCR, storing one row per CDR3 protein. The sample holds a few hundred thousand distinct CDR3 sequences, roughly 25% seen once. The source material was PBMCs or a T cell subset sorted from them (not recorded which). These receptors all come from an adult woman who had mild COVID-19 (a few samples of this study predate the infection). Cell type and time point are not known.

V and J are TRBV3-1 and TRBJ2-3; 12 bases map to TRBD2. Germline lookup yields CDR1 LGHDT and CDR2 YNNKEL (reference sequence). V trimming: 4 bases; J trimming: 4 bases; junction bases outside the gene matches: 0. This CDR3 has 14 amino acids. CDR3 DNA: TGTGCCAGCAGCCCTAGCGGGGGGGCAGATACGCAGTATTTT. Protein: CASSPSGGADTQYF.

This chain joins TRBV29-1 and TRBJ1-1; D is unresolved. This CDR3 has 12 amino acids. CDR1 and CDR2 (germline): SQVTM, ANQGSEA. Trimming took off 1 base at V and 1 base at J, with 4 bases between the two ends. CDR3 region: CSVEGGNTEAFF. In DNA form, the CDR3 reads TGCAGCGTTGAAGGGGGGAACACTGAAGCTTTCTTT. Variable domain in full (rest from reference TRBV29-1 and TRBJ1-1): SAVISQKPSRDICQRGTSLTIQCQVDSQVTMMFWYRQQPGQSLTLIATANQGSEATYESGFVIDKFPISRPNLTFSTLTVSNMSPEDSSIYLCSVEGGNTEAFFGQGTRLTVV.